A selection of T cell receptor beta chains follows, all from one sample in a study of cytomegalovirus exposure and HLA in healthy donors. The assay was immunoSEQ multiplex PCR, and TCRdb's table has in-frame clones only and misses some. The sample consists of some 200,000 clones, 75% to 90% of them appearing once. Sequencing was done on a sample of PBMCs. The receptor source for this set is a boy aged 5-17 years in good health and CMV-seronegative. The CDR3 runs from the conserved cysteine through the conserved F or W. The D gene is left open where the match is weak. Clone sizes are given selectively: once, few, many, or a class where the clone is expanded.

v_call	d_call	cdr3_length	clone_size	j_call	cdr3_aa	cdr3_nt
TRBV19	NA	14	NA	TRBJ1-2	CASSIQGQNYGYTF	TGTGCCAGTAGTATTCAGGGCCAGAACTATGGCTACACCTTC
TRBV29-1	NA	14	NA	TRBJ2-7	CSVATTRDSYEQYF	TGCAGCGTTGCGACGACCAGGGACTCCTACGAGCAGTACTTC
TRBV7-2	NA	17	once	TRBJ1-5	CASSLVIRGGRFQPQHF	TGTGCCAGCAGCTTAGTGATTAGGGGGGGCCGGTTTCAGCCCCAGCATTTT
TRBV14	NA	13	NA	TRBJ1-2	CASSQDSRRGYTF	TGTGCCAGCAGCCAAGATTCGAGGCGCGGCTACACCTTC
TRBV6-5	NA	13	NA	TRBJ1-1	CASSSGADTEAFF	TGTGCCAGCAGTTCAGGGGCTGACACTGAAGCTTTCTTT
TRBV11-2	TRBD2	16	once	TRBJ2-3	CASSLRLAGAIDTQYF	TGTGCCAGCAGCTTAAGACTAGCGGGAGCAATAGATACGCAGTATTTT
TRBV9	NA	14	NA	TRBJ1-5	CASSVTGGQQPQHF	TGTGCCAGCAGCGTAACGGGGGGTCAACAGCCCCAGCATTTT
TRBV10-3	TRBD2	15	NA	TRBJ2-7	CAIRNSGRSSYEQYF	TGTGCCATCAGGAATAGCGGGAGGTCTTCCTACGAGCAGTACTTC
TRBV4-3	TRBD2	16	NA	TRBJ2-5	CASSQAWAGGGETQYF	TGCGCCAGCAGCCAAGCGTGGGCGGGAGGGGGGGAGACCCAGTACTTC
TRBV10-3	TRBD1	13	NA	TRBJ1-4	CASADRGNEKLFF	TGTGCCAGCGCGGACAGGGGTAATGAAAAACTGTTTTTT
TRBV4-1	NA	15	NA	TRBJ1-2	CASSQGWDSNYGYTF	TGCGCCAGCAGCCAGGGGTGGGACTCTAACTATGGCTACACCTTC
TRBV30	NA	15	NA	TRBJ1-1	CAWSLLRGRETEAFF	TGTGCCTGGAGCCTTTTGCGGGGCAGGGAAACTGAAGCTTTCTTT
TRBV4-3	TRBD1	13	NA	TRBJ1-1	CASSQRQGRGAFF	TGCGCCAGCAGCCAGAGACAGGGCCGCGGTGCTTTCTTT
TRBV4-2	NA	17	NA	TRBJ1-4	CASSQDRGGQPNEKLFF	TGTGCCAGCAGCCAAGATCGGGGGGGCCAGCCAAATGAAAAACTGTTTTTT
TRBV25-1	NA	12	NA	TRBJ1-2	CASSESVYGYTF	TGTGCCAGCAGTGAATCGGTCTATGGCTACACCTTC
TRBV4-3	TRBD1	17	NA	TRBJ1-4	CASSQVWTGARGEKLFF	TGCGCCAGCAGCCAAGTTTGGACAGGGGCGAGGGGTGAAAAACTGTTTTTT
TRBV13	NA	17	NA	TRBJ2-2	CASSFEKWGVNTGELFF	TGTGCCAGCAGCTTTGAGAAATGGGGGGTGAACACCGGGGAGCTGTTTTTT
TRBV7-9	NA	14	NA	TRBJ1-3	CASSLRLDGNTIYF	TGTGCCAGCAGCTTACGACTGGATGGAAACACCATATATTTT
TRBV10-3	TRBD1	16	NA	TRBJ2-4	CAISAWDRRNKNIQYF	TGTGCCATCAGTGCCTGGGACAGGAGGAACAAAAACATTCAGTACTTC
TRBV11-2	NA	13	NA	TRBJ1-1	CASSFSVNTEAFF	TGTGCCAGCAGCTTTTCGGTGAACACTGAAGCTTTCTTT
TRBV30	TRBD1	15	NA	TRBJ2-2	CAWSVQGGGTGELFF	TGTGCCTGGAGTGTACAAGGGGGCGGTACCGGGGAGCTGTTTTTT
TRBV19	TRBD1	18	few	TRBJ1-2	CASSTPGTGDDILYGYTF	TGTGCCAGTAGTACCCCCGGGACAGGGGACGACATCCTCTATGGCTACACCTTC
TRBV5-1	NA	14	few	TRBJ1-2	CASTQRGGKYGYTF	TGCGCCAGCACCCAGCGAGGAGGGAAATATGGCTACACCTTC
TRBV7-7	TRBD1	14	NA	TRBJ2-7	CASSLGDRGGEQYF	TGTGCTAGCAGCTTAGGAGACAGGGGCGGCGAGCAGTACTTC
TRBV7-9	NA	18	few	TRBJ1-1	CASSLGAPPDPLNTEAFF	TGTGCCAGCAGCTTAGGGGCCCCCCCTGATCCCCTGAACACTGAAGCTTTCTTT
TRBV27	TRBD1	16	NA	TRBJ1-4	CASSFTRDSLFEKLFF	TGTGCCAGCAGTTTCACCCGGGACAGTCTCTTTGAAAAACTGTTTTTT
TRBV5-1	NA	16	NA	TRBJ2-6	CASSLGRGAGANVLTF	TGCGCCAGCAGCTTGGGCAGGGGGGCTGGGGCCAACGTCCTGACTTTC
TRBV4-1	TRBD1	14	NA	TRBJ1-1	CASSPGTANTEAFF	TGCGCCAGCAGCCCAGGGACAGCGAACACTGAAGCTTTCTTT
TRBV25-1	TRBD1	16	NA	TRBJ1-2	CASSATQGALTHGYTF	TGTGCCAGCAGTGCGACCCAGGGGGCACTTACCCATGGCTACACCTTC
TRBV6-5	TRBD1	14	NA	TRBJ1-2	CASSDTTGVQGYTF	TGTGCCAGCAGTGATACTACAGGGGTTCAGGGCTACACCTTC
TRBV30	NA	13	NA	TRBJ2-7	CAWNSERGYEQYF	TGTGCCTGGAACTCGGAAAGAGGTTACGAGCAGTACTTC
TRBV7-2	NA	17	NA	TRBJ1-6	CASSLEIGGVGNSPLHF	TGTGCCAGCAGCTTAGAGATAGGCGGCGTTGGGAATTCACCCCTCCACTTT
TRBV7-9	TRBD1	19	NA	TRBJ1-5	CASSLESPQGFYSNQPQHF	TGTGCCAGCAGCTTAGAAAGTCCACAGGGGTTTTATAGCAATCAGCCCCAGCATTTT
TRBV6-1	TRBD1	15	NA	TRBJ1-2	CASSEAPGQRNGYTF	TGTGCCAGCAGTGAAGCGCCGGGACAGAGGAATGGCTACACCTTC
TRBV6-6	NA	15	NA	TRBJ2-5	CASSFQGLLQETQYF	TGTGCCAGCAGTTTCCAGGGACTTTTACAAGAGACCCAGTACTTC
TRBV7-2	TRBD2	15	NA	TRBJ2-5	CASSLGLAGQETQYF	TGTGCCAGCAGCTTAGGTCTAGCGGGACAAGAGACCCAGTACTTC
TRBV6-1	NA	13	NA	TRBJ2-1	CASSQGLEYEQFF	TGTGCCAGCAGTCAGGGGTTAGAGTATGAGCAGTTCTTC
TRBV5-8	NA	14	few	TRBJ1-1	CASSFGSANTEAFF	TGTGCCAGCAGCTTTGGCTCCGCGAACACTGAAGCTTTCTTT
TRBV30	TRBD1	15	NA	TRBJ1-4	CAWRRGQASGEKLFF	TGTGCCTGGAGAAGGGGGCAGGCTTCCGGTGAAAAACTGTTTTTT
TRBV19	TRBD1	12	NA	TRBJ2-5	CASSIPTGKQYF	TGTGCCAGTAGTATTCCGACAGGGAAGCAGTACTTC
TRBV7-8	TRBD1	15	NA	TRBJ1-5	CASSLQRDRGQPQHF	TGTGCCAGCAGCTTACAAAGGGACAGGGGTCAGCCCCAGCATTTT
TRBV11-2	NA	14	NA	TRBJ1-4	CASSFAASDEKLFF	TGTGCCAGCAGCTTCGCGGCCTCGGATGAAAAACTGTTTTTT